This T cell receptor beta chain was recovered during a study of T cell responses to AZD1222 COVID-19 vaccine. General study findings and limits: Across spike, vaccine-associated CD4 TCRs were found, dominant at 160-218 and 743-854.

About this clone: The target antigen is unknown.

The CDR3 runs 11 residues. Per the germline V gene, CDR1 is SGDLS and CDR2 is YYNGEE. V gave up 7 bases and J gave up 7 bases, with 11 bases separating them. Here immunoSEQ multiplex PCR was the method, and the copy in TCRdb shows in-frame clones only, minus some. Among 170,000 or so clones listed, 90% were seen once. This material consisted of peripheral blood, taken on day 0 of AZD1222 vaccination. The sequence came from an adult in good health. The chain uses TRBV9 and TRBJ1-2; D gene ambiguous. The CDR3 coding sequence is TGTGCCAGCTTACCAGGAGGTGGCTACACCTTC. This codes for CASLPGGGYTF.